This TCR beta chain came from a study of shared clonotypes between healthy human individuals. The wider study: Per donor, three plates held CD4 naive cells, three held CD4 memory, two held CD8 naive and one held CD8 memory.

Libraries were prepared by immunoSEQ multiplex PCR; TCRdb keeps only in-frame clonotypes and omits some of them. Among 1.6 million or so clones listed, approximately 96% were seen once. From germline, CDR1 is SGHVS and CDR2 FQNEAQ. Trimming removed 4 bases from V and 10 bases from J, with 5 bases in between. The CDR3 contains 10 residues. This receptor was identified in a man aged 25 to 45 in good health. Material: naive CD4+ T cells sorted from blood. Specified subset: CD45RA+ positively selected. This chain links TRBV7-8 with TRBJ2-1; D not certain. The CDR3 bases are TGTGCCAGCAGCTCACAAGAGCAGTTCTTC. Amino acids: CASSSQEQFF.